This T cell receptor (beta chain) was recorded in a study of blood T cell repertoires in COVID-19. Study-wide context: Collection of acute and convalescent COVID-19 samples took place in the United States, Italy and Spain. Nucleic acid was either cDNA or gDNA, and it came from T cells, B-cell-depleted T cells, or PBMCs.

Methods used by the authors: Quantification of nucleated cells was approximated via reference gene primer amplification. Using immunoSEQ multiplex PCR, the repertoire was profiled, and TCRdb retains in-frame clones only, with some absent. Clone size and V and J calls were adopted from that table, with D and trimming inferred from the DNA. This table holds about 200,000 clones, just under 85% found once. Per germline, CDR1 SQVTM and CDR2 ANQGSEA. The germline V and J ends were trimmed by 0 bases and 2 bases, with 13 bases remaining between them. This CDR3 spans 15 amino acids. The rearrangement links TRBV29-1 to TRBJ1-2, with a possible D match to TRBD1 (6 bases). Sample: peripheral blood. The TCR comes from a human donor with acute or convalescent COVID-19. The donor label of this sample is uncertain. For the CDR3, the DNA is TGCAGCGTTGAAGATCGGAACAGGGCAAACTATGGCTACACCTTC. Its protein is CSVEDRNRANYGYTF.